These T cell receptor beta chains were read from a single sample in a study of cytomegalovirus exposure and HLA in healthy donors. Repertoires were generated with immunoSEQ multiplex PCR, while TCRdb's copy carries only in-frame clones and drops some. Of approximately 140,000 clones in the sample, over 75% were seen once. Material for sequencing was PBMCs. The origin of the receptors is a male donor in good health and CMV-seronegative. CDR3s include the opening cysteine and the closing phenylalanine or tryptophan. A D gene is named only where the DNA matches it firmly. Only some rows state a clone size, as once, few, many or a class for expanded clones.

d_call	v_call	clone_size	j_call	cdr3_aa	cdr3_nt
-	TRBV7-9	-	TRBJ2-7	CASSPGLTASYEQYF	TGTGCCAGCAGCCCGGGACTGACGGCCTCCTACGAGCAGTACTTC
-	TRBV29-1	-	TRBJ1-5	CSARDNNQPQHF	TGCAGCGCACGGGACAACAATCAGCCCCAGCATTTT
-	TRBV7-2	-	TRBJ2-3	CASSLVTTDTQYF	TGTGCCAGCAGCTTGGTAACTACAGATACGCAGTATTTT
-	TRBV4-3	once	TRBJ2-7	CASSQDFIREQYF	TGCGCCAGCAGCCAAGATTTTATCCGGGAGCAGTACTTC
TRBD2	TRBV4-3	-	TRBJ2-1	CASSQGLAAYNEQFF	TGCGCCAGCAGCCAAGGACTAGCTGCCTACAATGAGCAGTTCTTC
-	TRBV25-1	-	TRBJ1-5	CASSEGTRAQPQHF	TGTGCCAGCAGTGAGGGCACGAGGGCTCAGCCCCAGCATTTT
TRBD2	TRBV15	-	TRBJ2-7	CATSRAQRDYEQYF	TGTGCCACCAGCAGAGCACAGCGGGACTACGAGCAGTACTTC
TRBD1	TRBV7-9	few	TRBJ2-7	CASSQGPPGQNYEQYF	TGTGCCAGCAGCCAGGGGCCGCCGGGACAGAACTACGAGCAGTACTTC
-	TRBV11-2	once	TRBJ1-5	CASSQAGTGHNQPQHF	TGTGCCAGCAGCCAGGCCGGGACTGGACACAATCAGCCCCAGCATTTT
-	TRBV28	-	TRBJ2-7	CASSFMGSYEQYF	TGTGCCAGCAGTTTCATGGGGAGTTACGAGCAGTACTTC
TRBD2	TRBV7-3	once	TRBJ2-2	CASSSGLAGVGGELFF	TGTGCCAGCAGTTCTGGACTAGCGGGAGTCGGCGGGGAGCTGTTTTTT
TRBD2	TRBV7-9	-	TRBJ2-5	CASSPLAGGSVETQYF	TGTGCCAGCAGCCCCTTAGCGGGAGGGTCAGTAGAGACCCAGTACTTC
TRBD1	TRBV5-1	-	TRBJ2-3	CASSFGQGGPPTQYF	TGCGCCAGCAGCTTTGGACAGGGGGGCCCTCCTACGCAGTATTTT
-	TRBV14	-	TRBJ1-4	CASSPTTGAREKLFF	TGTGCCAGCAGCCCCACGACAGGAGCCAGGGAAAAACTGTTTTTT
TRBD1	TRBV27	-	TRBJ2-7	CASSSTGTGLYEQYF	TGTGCCAGCAGTTCTACCGGGACAGGGCTTTACGAGCAGTACTTC
-	TRBV7-9	-	TRBJ1-5	CASSLGQGGQPQHF	TGTGCCAGCAGCCTGGGGCAGGGCGGTCAGCCCCAGCATTTT
-	TRBV27	-	TRBJ1-1	CASSLSGRPEAFF	TGTGCCAGCAGTTTATCGGGGCGCCCTGAAGCTTTCTTT
TRBD2	TRBV29-1	-	TRBJ2-2	CSVSGTSGRASAGELFF	TGCAGCGTTTCCGGGACTAGCGGGAGGGCCTCGGCCGGGGAGCTGTTTTTT
TRBD1	TRBV7-7	-	TRBJ1-2	CASSLRQGPYGYTF	TGTGCCAGCAGCCTCCGACAGGGACCCTATGGCTACACCTTC
TRBD2	TRBV27	-	TRBJ2-1	CASSYLSGSSYNEQFF	TGTGCCAGCAGTTATTTGAGCGGGAGCTCCTACAATGAGCAGTTCTTC
TRBD2	TRBV11-2	-	TRBJ2-7	CASSSGLASEEGSYEQYF	TGTGCCAGCAGCTCGGGACTAGCGAGCGAGGAGGGCTCCTACGAGCAGTACTTC
-	TRBV7-3	-	TRBJ2-7	CASSRQQSYEQYF	TGTGCCAGCAGCCGACAACAGTCCTACGAGCAGTACTTC
TRBD1	TRBV5-4	-	TRBJ2-7	CASSWGTGTYEQYF	TGTGCCAGCAGCTGGGGGACAGGCACCTACGAGCAGTACTTC
TRBD2	TRBV4-3	-	TRBJ2-7	CASSQGLADEQYF	TGCGCCAGCAGCCAAGGACTAGCGGACGAGCAGTACTTC
TRBD2	TRBV7-2	once	TRBJ2-1	CAGKGGSWDNEQFF	TGTGCCGGAAAGGGCGGGAGCTGGGACAATGAGCAGTTCTTC
TRBD2	TRBV30	-	TRBJ2-7	CAWRPAGAYEQYF	TGTGCCTGGAGGCCAGCGGGGGCCTACGAGCAGTACTTC
-	TRBV18	once	TRBJ1-1	CASSPGDYNTEAFF	TGTGCCAGCTCACCAGGGGACTACAACACTGAAGCTTTCTTT